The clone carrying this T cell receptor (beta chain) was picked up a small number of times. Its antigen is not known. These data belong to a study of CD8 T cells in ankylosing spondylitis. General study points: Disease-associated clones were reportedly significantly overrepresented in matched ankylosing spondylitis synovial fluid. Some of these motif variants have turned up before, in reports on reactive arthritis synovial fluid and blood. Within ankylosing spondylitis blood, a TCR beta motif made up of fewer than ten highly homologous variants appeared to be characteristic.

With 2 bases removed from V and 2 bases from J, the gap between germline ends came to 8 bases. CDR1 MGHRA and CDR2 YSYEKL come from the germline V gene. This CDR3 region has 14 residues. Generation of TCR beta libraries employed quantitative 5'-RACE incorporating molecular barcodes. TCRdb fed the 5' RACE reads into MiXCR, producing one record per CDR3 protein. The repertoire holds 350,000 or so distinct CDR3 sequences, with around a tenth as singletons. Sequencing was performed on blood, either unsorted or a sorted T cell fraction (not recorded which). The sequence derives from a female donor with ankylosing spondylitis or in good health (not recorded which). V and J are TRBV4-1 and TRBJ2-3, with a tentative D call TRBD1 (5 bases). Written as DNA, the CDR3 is TGCGCCAGCAGCCAAACAGGCCCCACAGATACGCAGTATTTT. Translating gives CASSQTGPTDTQYF.